Each of the 13 T cell receptor beta chains below was sequenced from the same sample in a study of circulating CD8 cells and anti-PD-1 response in melanoma (dated by TCRdb to 2020 to 2021). A BD FACSAria II cell sorter was used to sort four subsets, defined by PD-1 and/or TIGIT, from live CD3+CD8+TCRalphabeta+ cells. Instrument used: NextSeq 500. The QIAseq Immune Repertoire RNA Library Kit, Human TCR Panel was used to prepare TCR libraries from about 15 ng of total RNA. TCRdb reprocessed the public reads (quality trimming at Q25 with fastp, clone calling with MiXCR) and kept in-frame beta chains. Rows are unified per CDR3 protein, each entry keeping the most common DNA and genes. This sample holds approximately 550 distinct CDR3 sequences; approximately 10% were observed only once. Around 34% of the sample goes to the ten largest clones. The sequenced sample was CD8+ T cells from PBMCs, obtained at baseline or after one month of anti-PD-1 therapy (not recorded which). The receptor set was obtained from a human donor with melanoma.

This clonotype ranks as large. The V and J genes are TRBV29-1 and TRBJ2-5, with D perhaps matching TRBD2 (6 bases). The CDR3 covers 14 residues. The V gene's germline CDR1 is SQVTM and CDR2 ANQGSEA. V lost 4 bases to trimming and J lost 4 bases, with 16 bases between them. CDR3 sequence reads: CSVVFGGWLETQYF. CDR3 sequence (DNA): TGCAGCGTTGTGTTTGGGGGGTGGTTAGAGACCCAGTACTTC. Full variable domain (missing parts from reference TRBV29-1 and TRBJ2-5): SAVISQKPSRDICQRGTSLTIQCQVDSQVTMMFWYRQQPGQSLTLIATANQGSEATYESGFVIDKFPISRPNLTFSTLTVSNMSPEDSSIYLCSVVFGGWLETQYFGPGTRLLVL.

Sample share makes this clonotype large. The chain couples TRBV11-2 to TRBJ2-7, with D maybe TRBD1 (5 bases). Germline CDR1 SGHAT, CDR2 FQNNGV. The CDR3 has 13 amino acids. Trimming pared 1 base from V and 3 bases from J, leaving 7 bases between. CDR3 in DNA: TGTGCCAGCAGCTTAGGACAGCTCTACGAGCAGTACTTC. Its translation is CASSLGQLYEQYF.

In its sample, this clonotype ranks as large. V is TRBV12-3 or TRBV12-4 and J is TRBJ2-1; no definite D call. The CDR3 totals 12 residues. Trimming shortened V by 6 bases and J by 4 bases, and 7 bases separated the two germline ends. The CDR3 region has the DNA TGTGCCAGCAGACTGGTATACAATGAGCAGTTCTTC. Its protein is CASRLVYNEQFF.

This clonotype is classed as large (0.1 to 1%). This sequence joins TRBV7-9 and TRBJ2-1, with TRBD1 matching over 7 bases. J was trimmed by 0 bases and V by 5 bases; bases with no gene match: 7. The CDR3 has 16 amino acids. Germline assignment: CDR1 SEHNR and CDR2 FQNEAQ (reference sequence). The CDR3 DNA sequence: TGTGCCAGCAGCGGACCCAGGGGGAGCTCCTACAATGAGCAGTTCTTC. Residues: CASSGPRGSSYNEQFF.

Judged by abundance, this clonotype is medium-sized. The gene calls are TRBV11-2 and TRBJ2-5; TRBD2 aligns across 12 bases. Trimming at V came to 5 bases and at J to 1 base, leaving 5 bases not matched to a gene. The CDR3 spans 16 residues. Germline loops: CDR1 SGHAT, CDR2 FQNNGV. CDR3 sequence (DNA): TGTGCCAGCAGCCCCGGGACTAGCGGGCCCCAAGAGACCCAGTACTTC. Amino acids: CASSPGTSGPQETQYF.

This clonotype is large (0.1 to 1%) by share. The V gene is TRBV7-2, the J gene TRBJ1-5, with unresolved D. Germline values: CDR1 SGHTA, CDR2 FQGNSA. The V end lost 5 bases, the J end lost 1 base, and 12 bases lay between the germline ends. The CDR3 contains 15 residues. CDR3 nucleotides: TGTGCCAGCAGCCCCCCAGGAGCCAGCAATCAGCCCCAGCATTTT. This codes for CASSPPGASNQPQHF.

In its sample, this clonotype ranks as medium-sized (0.01 to 0.1%). The genes are TRBV25-1 and TRBJ2-7; D gene ambiguous. The CDR3 covers 13 residues. Germline assignment: CDR1 MGHDK and CDR2 SYGVNS. Deletions cut 5 bases from V and 2 bases from J, with 10 bases between. The CDR3 loop reads CASSPLPTYEQYF. CDR3 coding DNA: TGTGCCAGCAGTCCATTACCTACCTACGAGCAGTACTTC.

This clonotype is labeled as large. The V and J genes are TRBV30 and TRBJ2-1, with D maybe TRBD2 (5 bases). V lost 4 bases, J lost 7 bases, and 14 bases lay in between. The CDR3 is 13 residues long. In germline, CDR1 is GTSNPN, CDR2 SVGIG (reference sequence). The CDR3 DNA follows: TGTGCCTGGAAGCCCCGGGGTGCTAATGAGCAGTTCTTC. Residues: CAWKPRGANEQFF.

In its sample, this clonotype ranks as medium-sized. The J gene is TRBJ2-3, the V gene TRBV18, with TRBD1 matching 8 bases. The junction had 3 bases not matched to a gene; V was cut back by 3 bases and J by 4 bases. Germline V CDR1 and CDR2: KGHSH, LQKENI. The CDR3 is 14 amino acids. CDR3 in DNA: TGTGCCAGCTCACCCGGACAGGGTTCAGATACGCAGTATTTT. Translated, it gives CASSPGQGSDTQYF.

By frequency in the sample, this clonotype is medium-sized (0.01 to 0.1%). The V call is TRBV2, the J call TRBJ2-3; 12 positions match TRBD2. The CDR3 totals 19 residues. The J segment lost 7 bases and the V segment lost 4 bases, leaving 18 bases of the junction unmatched. Germline-derived CDR1 and CDR2 are SNHLY and FYNNEI. Here the CDR3 reads CASSVPLKLAGGPKYTQYF. For the CDR3, the DNA is TGTGCCAGCAGTGTCCCCTTAAAACTAGCGGGGGGTCCAAAATATACGCAGTATTTT.

This clonotype is labeled as large. This rearrangement joins TRBV19 to TRBJ1-5; no clear D. The CDR3 contains 13 residues. V lost 6 bases to trimming and J lost 0 bases, with 6 bases between them. Germline lookup yields CDR1 LNHDA and CDR2 SQIVND (reference sequence). The CDR3 DNA reads as TGTGCCAGTAGCCTTAATAGCAATCAGCCCCAGCATTTT. The encoded protein is CASSLNSNQPQHF.

Worth noting for this clonotype: This clone may be a read error of a much larger clone one base away. The chain has TRBV12-3 or TRBV12-4 and TRBJ2-2; a weak D match, TRBD2 (5 bases). CDR3 length: 15 amino acids. The CDR3 region is CASSRGRGFTGELLF. The CDR3, as DNA: TGTGCCAGCAGCCGCGGACGGGGATTCACCGGGGAGCTGCTTTTT.

This clonotype is categorized as medium-sized. V usage is TRBV27 and J usage is TRBJ1-5; D ambiguous. Germline CDR1 is MNHEY and CDR2 is SMNVEV (reference sequence). V was pared by 1 base and J by 5 bases, with 6 bases between. CDR3 size: 13 residues. This CDR3 reads CASSLYFDQPQHF. The CDR3 bases are TGTGCCAGCAGTTTATATTTCGATCAGCCCCAGCATTTT.